These 29 T cell receptor beta chains share one sample of origin, sequenced in a study of cytomegalovirus exposure and HLA in healthy donors. PCR was performed using 60 Vbeta and 13 Jbeta primers. Using immunoSEQ multiplex PCR, the repertoire was profiled, and TCRdb retains in-frame clones only, with some absent. This repertoire shows about 140,000 clones, approximately 80% found once; its top ten account for 8.8%. Input material: PBMCs. These receptors were collected from a woman in her fifties or sixties in good health and CMV-seropositive.

The chain couples TRBV27 to TRBJ1-4, with a possible D match to TRBD1 (5 bases). Trimming removed 6 bases from V and 5 bases from J, with 16 bases in between. The germline CDR1 and CDR2 sequences are MNHEY and SMNVEV (reference sequence). CDR3 size: 15 residues. The chain's CDR3 is CASSKNRLGNEKLFF. DNA of the CDR3: TGTGCCAGCAGCAAGAACAGGTTGGGAAATGAAAAACTGTTTTTT.

The rearrangement links TRBV27 to TRBJ1-1, with TRBD1 matching over 10 bases. Germline V gene lookup returns CDR1 MNHEY and CDR2 SMNVEV (reference sequence). The CDR3 runs to 15 residues. Unmatched junction bases numbered 3, after V lost 4 bases and J lost 1 base. The CDR3 protein is CASSSRDRGNTEAFF. In nucleotides, the CDR3 is TGTGCCAGCAGTTCCCGGGACAGGGGGAACACTGAAGCTTTCTTT.

V is TRBV6-4 and J is TRBJ1-5, with D maybe TRBD1 (5 bases). Germline V gene sequence: CDR1 MRHNA, CDR2 SNTAGT. The CDR3 has 14 amino acids. V shed 5 bases and J shed 7 bases, with 15 bases lying between them. CDR3: CASSHPGPSQPQHF. CDR3 nucleotides: TGTGCCAGCAGTCACCCAGGGCCAAGCCAGCCCCAGCATTTT.

V and J are TRBV29-1 and TRBJ1-5, with unresolved D. CDR3 length equals 12 residues. The V and J ends lost 4 bases and 1 base respectively, with 5 bases between them. Germline loops: CDR1 SQVTM, CDR2 ANQGSEA. CDR3 sequence: CSVAGSNQPQHF. The CDR3 DNA is TGCAGCGTTGCCGGGAGCAATCAGCCCCAGCATTTT.

The chain carries TRBV28 and TRBJ1-2; possibly TRBD1 for D (6 bases). Germline V CDR1 and CDR2: MDHEN, SYDVKM. V was trimmed by 4 bases and J by 8 bases, leaving 23 bases between them. This CDR3 has 16 amino acids. CDR3 sequence reads: CASSSDSTTTMSGYTF. CDR3 bases: TGTGCCAGCAGTTCGGACAGTACCACCACGATGAGCGGCTACACCTTC.

In this sample, this clone turned up a few times. The chain uses TRBV2 and TRBJ1-3; a possible D gene is TRBD1 (6 bases). The V end lost 7 bases, the J end lost 2 bases, and 15 bases lay between the germline ends. Germline assignment: CDR1 SNHLY and CDR2 FYNNEI. The CDR3 spans 15 residues. CDR3 nucleotide sequence: TGTGCCAGCAATATCCAGACAGGCACTGGAAACACCATATATTTT. The encoded protein is CASNIQTGTGNTIYF.

The chain has TRBV6-1 and TRBJ2-1, with a tentative D call TRBD1 (6 bases). The CDR3 covers 14 residues. V lost 3 bases and J 5 bases, leaving 11 bases between the germline ends. Germline V gene lookup returns CDR1 MNHNS and CDR2 SASEGT. The CDR3: CASSDKQGNNEQFF. CDR3 nucleotide sequence: TGTGCCAGCAGTGATAAACAGGGTAACAATGAGCAGTTCTTC.

This chain connects TRBV28 to TRBJ1-1, with unresolved D. The V and J ends lost 6 bases and 3 bases respectively, with 8 bases between them. CDR1 MDHEN and CDR2 SYDVKM come from the germline V gene. This CDR3 has 12 residues. For the CDR3, the DNA is TGTGCCAGCAGAGTCGGGTACACTGAAGCTTTCTTT. Amino acids: CASRVGYTEAFF.

This chain connects TRBV4-3 to TRBJ2-2; perhaps TRBD2 as D (6 bases). Germline V gives CDR1 LGHNA, CDR2 YSLEER. This CDR3 has 18 residues. Trimming left V 4 bases short and J 5 bases short, with 23 bases between. CDR3 in DNA: TGCGCCAGCAGCCCAGAAACACCACGCCGGGGGTCGACCGGGGAGCTGTTTTTT. The encoded protein is CASSPETPRRGSTGELFF.

CDR3 bases: TGTGCCAGCAGTTACGCCGGACAGGGAGGCGAGCAGTACTTC. This codes for CASSYAGQGGEQYF. This sequence joins TRBV6-6 and TRBJ2-7; 8 nucleotides agree with TRBD1. The CDR3 extends over 14 amino acids. The V gene's germline CDR1 is MNHNY and CDR2 SVGAGI (reference sequence). Trimming removed 2 bases from V and 6 bases from J; junction bases left unmatched: 6.

The chain is built from TRBV29-1 and TRBJ2-4, with D perhaps TRBD2 (7 bases). Trimming took off 7 bases at V and 7 bases at J, with 14 bases between the two ends. The CDR3 runs 12 residues. Looked up from germline, CDR1 is SQVTM and CDR2 is ANQGSEA. The CDR3 loop reads CSGEGVGNIQYF. The CDR3 DNA reads as TGCAGCGGGGAGGGGGTAGGCAACATTCAGTACTTC.

The rearrangement joins TRBV5-5 to TRBJ2-5, with D unresolved. Trimming removed 1 base from V and 5 bases from J, with 6 bases in between. CDR1 is SGHKS and CDR2 is YYEKEE in the germline V gene (reference sequence). The CDR3 has 12 amino acids. CDR3 residues: CASSLYGETQYF. CDR3 nucleotides: TGTGCCAGCAGCTTGTACGGGGAGACCCAGTACTTC.

The chain recombines TRBV29-1 with TRBJ2-7, with 7 bases matching TRBD1. Trimming took 6 bases from V and 5 from J; bases not matched to a gene: 10. Germline assignment: CDR1 SQVTM and CDR2 ANQGSEA. This CDR3 region has 13 residues. The CDR3: CSVATRQGNEQYF. The CDR3 bases are TGCAGCGTCGCGACACGACAGGGAAACGAGCAGTACTTC.

The rearrangement joins TRBV2 to TRBJ1-2; 7 bases agree with TRBD1. CDR1 is SNHLY and CDR2 is FYNNEI in the germline V gene. The CDR3 spans 15 residues. J was trimmed by 7 bases and V by 6 bases; bases with no gene match: 14. The CDR3 DNA sequence: TGTGCCAGCAGATTAAACGCGGGACAGCGGGTTGGCTACACCTTC. Translating gives CASRLNAGQRVGYTF.

V and J are TRBV5-1 and TRBJ1-2; 8 bases match TRBD1. The CDR3 spans 14 residues. With V trimmed by 0 bases and J by 8 bases, 6 bases remained unmatched. The germline V gene encodes CDR1 SGHRS and CDR2 YFSETQ. CDR3 region: CASSLGQGSGGYTF. For the CDR3, the DNA is TGCGCCAGCAGCTTGGGACAGGGGAGCGGCGGCTACACCTTC. The variable domain in full, with the rest retrieved from reference TRBV5-1 and TRBJ1-2, is KAGVTQTPRYLIKTRGQQVTLSCSPISGHRSVSWYQQTPGQGLQFLFEYFSETQRNKGNFPGRFSGRQFSNSRSEMNVSTLELGDSALYLCASSLGQGSGGYTFGSGTRLTVV.

This chain links TRBV5-1 with TRBJ1-4, with D unclear. The CDR3 consists of 15 residues. Germline lookup yields CDR1 SGHRS and CDR2 YFSETQ. Trimming cost V 3 bases and J 8 bases, with 17 bases left between them. The CDR3 here is CASSSRTGSLEKLFF. CDR3 sequence (DNA): TGCGCCAGCAGCTCCCGGACGGGAAGCCTGGAAAAACTGTTTTTT.

This clone occurred a few times. The rearrangement uses TRBV29-1 and TRBJ1-4; 9 positions agree with TRBD1. V lost 6 bases and J lost 5; bases outside the gene matches: 4. This CDR3 comprises 13 residues. Germline V gene lookup returns CDR1 SQVTM and CDR2 ANQGSEA. CDR3 amino acids: CSVDGTGNEKLFF. The CDR3 nucleotides read TGCAGCGTGGACGGGACAGGGAATGAAAAACTGTTTTTT.

The chain couples TRBV28 to TRBJ2-7; 7 nucleotides agree with TRBD1. From germline, CDR1 is MDHEN and CDR2 SYDVKM. This CDR3 has 16 amino acids. Trimming cost V 5 bases and J 3 bases; bases outside gene matches: 13. In DNA, the CDR3 is TGTGCCAGCAGTGCCTCCGGGACAGCAGGACGCTACGAGCAGTACTTC. Translated: CASSASGTAGRYEQYF.

This clone was counted ten times or more. The chain couples TRBV7-2 to TRBJ2-4, with TRBD2 matching 7 bases. Trimming removed 2 bases from V and 0 bases from J; junction bases left unmatched: 4. The CDR3 runs to 16 residues. Germline CDR1 reads SGHTA; CDR2 reads FQGNSA. The CDR3 coding sequence is TGTGCCAGCAGCTTAAGCGGGACCGTAGCCAAAAACATTCAGTACTTC. It translates to CASSLSGTVAKNIQYF.

V gene TRBV11-2 combines with J gene TRBJ1-2; 10 bases align to TRBD1. V lost 1 base to trimming and J lost 14 bases; unmatched junction nucleotides: 4. Germline CDR1 SGHAT, CDR2 FQNNGV. CDR3 length equals 12 residues. CDR3 nucleotides: TGTGCCAGCAGCTTAGTAGTGGACAGGGGGACCTTC. Translated: CASSLVVDRGTF.

V usage is TRBV6-1 and J usage is TRBJ1-6; TRBD1 agrees at 7 bases. V was clipped by 0 bases and J by 11 bases; unmatched bases: 13. Germline assignment: CDR1 MNHNS and CDR2 SASEGT. The CDR3 length is 17 residues. The CDR3 DNA reads TGTGCCAGCAGTGAAGCGACCTCCGGGACAGTCGGGACACCCCTCCACTTT. As protein: CASSEATSGTVGTPLHF.

The chain is built from TRBV5-6 and TRBJ2-1; possible D gene TRBD1, 6 bases. This CDR3 contains 13 residues. Per the germline V gene, CDR1 is SGHDT and CDR2 is YYEEEE. Trimming stripped 5 bases from V and 6 bases from J, with 12 bases between. The CDR3 spells CASSLQGSNEQFF. The CDR3 DNA is TGTGCCAGCAGTTTACAGGGAAGCAATGAGCAGTTCTTC.

This chain uses TRBV5-1 with TRBJ2-5, with TRBD1 matching 9 bases. Germline CDR1 SGHRS, CDR2 YFSETQ. This CDR3 has 14 residues. With V trimmed by 1 base and J by 5 bases, 3 bases remained unmatched. In DNA form, the CDR3 reads TGCGCCAGCAGCTTGACAGGGGGCATGGAGACCCAGTACTTC. Protein product: CASSLTGGMETQYF.

The chain uses TRBV28 and TRBJ1-1; 7 bases are shared with TRBD1. This CDR3 spans 13 amino acids. The germline V gene encodes CDR1 MDHEN and CDR2 SYDVKM. V was clipped by 6 bases and J by 3 bases; unmatched bases: 4. CDR3 amino acids: CASSQQGYTEAFF. The CDR3 nucleotides are TGTGCCAGCAGCCAACAGGGGTACACTGAAGCTTTCTTT. Based on the CDR3 plus reference TRBV28 and TRBJ1-1, the full variable domain is DVKVTQSSRYLVKRTGEKVFLECVQDMDHENMFWYRQDPGLGLRLIYFSYDVKMKEKGDIPEGYSVSREKKERFSLILESASTNQTSMYLCASSQQGYTEAFFGQGTRLTVV.

This clone was observed once. This sequence joins TRBV7-9 and TRBJ2-1; 13 nucleotides align to TRBD2. V gave up 1 base and J gave up 10 bases; unmatched junction bases: 10. CDR1 SEHNR and CDR2 FQNEAQ come from the germline V gene (reference sequence). CDR3 length equals 17 residues. The CDR3 sequence is CASSLDFGTSGDHEQFF. The DNA of the CDR3 is TGTGCCAGCAGCTTAGATTTTGGGACTAGCGGGGACCACGAGCAGTTCTTC.

The chain couples TRBV6-5 to TRBJ1-4; no clear D. Germline CDR1 is MNHEY and CDR2 is SVGAGI. Trimming left V 5 bases short and J 2 bases short, with 9 bases between. This CDR3 is 14 amino acids long. The CDR3 spells CASSRTRTNEKLFF. The CDR3 DNA is TGTGCCAGCAGTCGCACACGTACTAATGAAAAACTGTTTTTT.

This sequence joins TRBV19 and TRBJ1-2; 7 nucleotides align to TRBD1. V shed 3 bases and J 8 bases; nucleotides not matched to a gene: 9. In germline, CDR1 is LNHDA, CDR2 SQIVND (reference sequence). The CDR3 totals 14 residues. The CDR3 region has the DNA TGTGCCAGTAGTATTAGCTGGACAGGAACGGGCTACACCTTC. It is translated as CASSISWTGTGYTF.

The genes are TRBV6-5 and TRBJ1-2, with a possible D match to TRBD1 (6 bases). The CDR3 is 14 residues long. Germline CDR1 reads MNHEY; CDR2 reads SVGAGI. V lost 5 bases and J 10 bases, leaving 20 bases between the germline ends. The CDR3: CASSTREQGINYTF. CDR3 sequence (DNA): TGTGCCAGCAGTACTCGGGAACAGGGAATAAACTACACCTTC.

The rearrangement links TRBV7-9 to TRBJ1-4; 8 bases agree with TRBD1. The junction had 6 bases not matched to a gene; V was cut back by 4 bases and J by 5 bases. This CDR3 spans 15 amino acids. Germline V gene lookup returns CDR1 SEHNR and CDR2 FQNEAQ (reference sequence). CDR3 bases: TGTGCCAGCAGCTCCACAGGGGGGCGGAATGAAAAACTGTTTTTT. Protein product: CASSSTGGRNEKLFF.